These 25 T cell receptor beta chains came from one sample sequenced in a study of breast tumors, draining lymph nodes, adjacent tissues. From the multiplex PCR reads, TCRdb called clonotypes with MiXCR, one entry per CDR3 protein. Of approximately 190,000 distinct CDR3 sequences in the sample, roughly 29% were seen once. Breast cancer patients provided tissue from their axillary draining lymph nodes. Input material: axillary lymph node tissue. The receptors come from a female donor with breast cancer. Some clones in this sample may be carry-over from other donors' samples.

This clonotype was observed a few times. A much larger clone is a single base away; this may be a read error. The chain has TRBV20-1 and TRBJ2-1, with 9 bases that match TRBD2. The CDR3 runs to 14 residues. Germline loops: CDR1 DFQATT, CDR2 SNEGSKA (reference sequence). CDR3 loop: CSAQGLAGYTEQFF. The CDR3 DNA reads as TGCAGTGCCCAAGGGCTAGCGGGGTACACTGAGCAGTTCTTC.

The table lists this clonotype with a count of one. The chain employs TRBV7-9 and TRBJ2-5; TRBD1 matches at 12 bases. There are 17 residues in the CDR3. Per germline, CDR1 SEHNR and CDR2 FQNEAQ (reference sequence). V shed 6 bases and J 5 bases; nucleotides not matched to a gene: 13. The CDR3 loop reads CASRDRGTGGRMETQYF. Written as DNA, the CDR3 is TGTGCCAGCAGGGATAGGGGGACAGGGGGCCGTATGGAGACCCAGTACTTC.

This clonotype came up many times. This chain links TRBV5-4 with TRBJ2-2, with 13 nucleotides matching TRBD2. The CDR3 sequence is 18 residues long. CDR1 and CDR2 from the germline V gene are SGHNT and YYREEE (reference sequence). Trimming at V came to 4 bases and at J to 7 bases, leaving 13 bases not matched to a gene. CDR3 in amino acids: CASSAGTSGNLGGGELFF. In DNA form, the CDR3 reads TGTGCCAGCAGCGCCGGGACTAGCGGGAATCTTGGGGGCGGGGAGCTGTTTTTT.

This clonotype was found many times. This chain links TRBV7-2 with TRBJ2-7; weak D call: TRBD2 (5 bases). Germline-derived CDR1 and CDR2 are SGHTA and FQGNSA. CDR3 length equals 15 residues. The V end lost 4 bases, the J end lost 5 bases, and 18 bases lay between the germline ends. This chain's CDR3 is CASSSTTSRGHEQYF. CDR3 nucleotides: TGTGCCAGCAGCTCAACTACATCCAGAGGGCACGAGCAGTACTTC. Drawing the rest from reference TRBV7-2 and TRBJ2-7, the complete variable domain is GAGVSQSPSNKVTEKGKDVELRCDPISGHTALYWYRQSLGQGLEFLIYFQGNSAPDKSGLPSDRFSAERTGGSVSTLTIQRTQQEDSAVYLCASSSTTSRGHEQYFGPGTRLTVT.

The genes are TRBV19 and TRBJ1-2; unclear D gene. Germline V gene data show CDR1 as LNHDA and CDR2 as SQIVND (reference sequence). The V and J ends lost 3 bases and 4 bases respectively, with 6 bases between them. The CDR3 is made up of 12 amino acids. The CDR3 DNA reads TGTGCCAGTAGTATCTCAGTCTATGGCTACACCTTC. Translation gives CASSISVYGYTF. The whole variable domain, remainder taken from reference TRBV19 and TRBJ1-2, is DGGITQSPKYLFRKEGQNVTLSCEQNLNHDAMYWYRQDPGQGLRLIYYSQIVNDFQKGDIAEGYSVSREKKESFPLTVTSAQKNPTAFYLCASSISVYGYTFGSGTRLTVV.

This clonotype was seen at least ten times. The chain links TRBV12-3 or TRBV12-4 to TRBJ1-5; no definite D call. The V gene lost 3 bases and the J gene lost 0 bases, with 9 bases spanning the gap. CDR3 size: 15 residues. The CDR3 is CASSFRRDSNQPQHF. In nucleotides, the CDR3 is TGTGCCAGCAGTTTCCGACGGGATAGCAATCAGCCCCAGCATTTT.

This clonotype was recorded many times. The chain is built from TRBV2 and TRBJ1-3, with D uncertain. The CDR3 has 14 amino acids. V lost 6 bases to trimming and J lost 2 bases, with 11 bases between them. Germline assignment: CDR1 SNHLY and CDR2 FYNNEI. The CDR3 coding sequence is TGTGCCAGCAGCGCGGTCCGGACTGGAAACACCATATATTTT. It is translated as CASSAVRTGNTIYF.

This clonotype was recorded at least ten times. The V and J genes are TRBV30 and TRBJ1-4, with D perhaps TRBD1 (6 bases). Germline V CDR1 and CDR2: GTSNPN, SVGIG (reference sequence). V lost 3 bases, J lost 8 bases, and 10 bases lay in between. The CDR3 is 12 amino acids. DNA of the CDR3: TGTGCCTGGAGGGACAGCAGGGAAAAACTGTTTTTT. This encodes CAWRDSREKLFF.

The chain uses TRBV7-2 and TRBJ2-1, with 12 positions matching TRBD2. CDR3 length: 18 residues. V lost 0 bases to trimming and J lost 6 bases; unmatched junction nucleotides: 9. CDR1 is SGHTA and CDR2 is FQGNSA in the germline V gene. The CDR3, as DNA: TGTGCCAGCAGCTTAGCGAGAGGACTAGCGGGACGAGTCAATGAGCAGTTCTTC. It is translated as CASSLARGLAGRVNEQFF.

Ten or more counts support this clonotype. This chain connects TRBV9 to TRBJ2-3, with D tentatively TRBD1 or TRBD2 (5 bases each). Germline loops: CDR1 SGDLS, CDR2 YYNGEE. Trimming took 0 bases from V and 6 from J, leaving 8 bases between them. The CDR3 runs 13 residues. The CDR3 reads CASSVGGTDTQYF. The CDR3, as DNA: TGTGCCAGCAGCGTAGGTGGGACCGATACGCAGTATTTT.

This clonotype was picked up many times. The CDR3 sequence is CASSKLPEDSPLHF. The CDR3 DNA reads TGTGCCAGTAGTAAGCTTCCAGAGGATTCACCCCTCCACTTT. This chain joins TRBV19 and TRBJ1-6; the D is unclear. The V gene lost 4 bases and the J gene lost 8 bases, with 12 bases spanning the gap. Germline loops: CDR1 LNHDA, CDR2 SQIVND (reference sequence). The CDR3 runs to 14 residues.

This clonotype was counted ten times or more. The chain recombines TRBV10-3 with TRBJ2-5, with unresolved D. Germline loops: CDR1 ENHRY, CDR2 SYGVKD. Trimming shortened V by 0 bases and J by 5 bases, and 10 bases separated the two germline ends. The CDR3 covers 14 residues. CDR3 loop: CAISESGSGETQYF. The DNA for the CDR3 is TGTGCCATCAGTGAGTCCGGGTCGGGTGAGACCCAGTACTTC.

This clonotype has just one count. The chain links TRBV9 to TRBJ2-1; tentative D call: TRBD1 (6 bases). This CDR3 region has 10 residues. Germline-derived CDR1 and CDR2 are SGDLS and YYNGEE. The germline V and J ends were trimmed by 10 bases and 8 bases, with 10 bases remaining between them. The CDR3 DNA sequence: TGTGCCGCTGGGGGCGATGAGCAGTTCTTC. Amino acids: CAAGGDEQFF.

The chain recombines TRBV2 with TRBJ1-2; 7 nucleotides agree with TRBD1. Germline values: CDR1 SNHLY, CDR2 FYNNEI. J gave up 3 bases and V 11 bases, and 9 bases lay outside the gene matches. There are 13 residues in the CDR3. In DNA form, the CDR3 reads TGTGCCCTTCTACGACAGGGCCACTATGGCTACACCTTC. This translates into CALLRQGHYGYTF. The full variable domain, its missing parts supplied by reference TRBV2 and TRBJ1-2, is EPEVTQTPSHQVTQMGQEVILRCVPISNHLYFYWYRQILGQKVEFLVSFYNNEISEKSEIFDDQFSVERPDGSNFTLKIRSTKLEDSAMYFCALLRQGHYGYTFGSGTRLTVV.

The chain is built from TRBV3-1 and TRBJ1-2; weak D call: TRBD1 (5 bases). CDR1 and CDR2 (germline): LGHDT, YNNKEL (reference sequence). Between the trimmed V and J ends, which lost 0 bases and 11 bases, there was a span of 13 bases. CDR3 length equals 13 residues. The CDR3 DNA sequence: TGTGCCAGCAGCCAAGATACGGGGGGAAGTTACACCTTC. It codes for CASSQDTGGSYTF.

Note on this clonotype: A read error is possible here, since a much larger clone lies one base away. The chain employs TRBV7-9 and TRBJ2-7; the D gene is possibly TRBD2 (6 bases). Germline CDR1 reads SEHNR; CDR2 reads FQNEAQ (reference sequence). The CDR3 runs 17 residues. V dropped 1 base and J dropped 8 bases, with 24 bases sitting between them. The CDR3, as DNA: TGTGCCAGCAGCTTAGTCTCCAGTCCGGGTCGGGGAGGCCAGCAGTACTTC. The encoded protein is CASSLVSSPGRGGQQYF.

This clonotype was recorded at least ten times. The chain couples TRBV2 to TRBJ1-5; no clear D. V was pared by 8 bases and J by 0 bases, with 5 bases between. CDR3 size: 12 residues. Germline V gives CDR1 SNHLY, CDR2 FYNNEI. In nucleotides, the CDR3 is TGTGCCAGCGCTTATAGCAATCAGCCCCAGCATTTT. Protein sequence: CASAYSNQPQHF.

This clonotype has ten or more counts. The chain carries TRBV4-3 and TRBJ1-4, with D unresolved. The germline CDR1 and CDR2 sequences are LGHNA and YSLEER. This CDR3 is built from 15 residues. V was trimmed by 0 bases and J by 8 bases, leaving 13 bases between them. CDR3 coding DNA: TGCGCCAGCAGCCAAGATATGACCCCTAGGGAAAAACTGTTTTTT. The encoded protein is CASSQDMTPREKLFF.

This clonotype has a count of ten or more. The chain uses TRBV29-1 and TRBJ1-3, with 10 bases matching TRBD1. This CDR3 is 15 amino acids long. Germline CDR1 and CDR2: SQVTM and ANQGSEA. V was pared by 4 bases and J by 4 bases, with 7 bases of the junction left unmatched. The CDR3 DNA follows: TGCAGCGTTGTTCGACAGGGGGCTACCGGAAACACCATATATTTT. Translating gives CSVVRQGATGNTIYF.

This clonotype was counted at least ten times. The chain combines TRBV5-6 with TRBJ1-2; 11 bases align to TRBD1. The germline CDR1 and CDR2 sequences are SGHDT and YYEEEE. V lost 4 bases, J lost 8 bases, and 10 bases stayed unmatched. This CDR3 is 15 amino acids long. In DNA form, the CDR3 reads TGTGCCAGCAGCGGCCGCGGACAGGGGGCGGTGGGCTACACCTTC. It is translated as CASSGRGQGAVGYTF.

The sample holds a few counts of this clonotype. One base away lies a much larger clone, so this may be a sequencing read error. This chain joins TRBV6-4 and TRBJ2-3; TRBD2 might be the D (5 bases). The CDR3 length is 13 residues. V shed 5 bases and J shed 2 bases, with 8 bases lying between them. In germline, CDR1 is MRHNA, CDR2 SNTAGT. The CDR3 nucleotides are TGTGCCAGCAGTCACGGGAACACAGATACGCAGTATTTT. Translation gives CASSHGNTDTQYF.

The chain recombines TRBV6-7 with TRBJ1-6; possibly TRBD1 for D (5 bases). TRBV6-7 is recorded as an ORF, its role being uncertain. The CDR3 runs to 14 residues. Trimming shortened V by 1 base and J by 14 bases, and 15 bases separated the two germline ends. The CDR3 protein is CASSYWGDWGTLHF. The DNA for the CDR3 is TGTGCCAGCAGTTACTGGGGCGACTGGGGGACCCTCCACTTT.

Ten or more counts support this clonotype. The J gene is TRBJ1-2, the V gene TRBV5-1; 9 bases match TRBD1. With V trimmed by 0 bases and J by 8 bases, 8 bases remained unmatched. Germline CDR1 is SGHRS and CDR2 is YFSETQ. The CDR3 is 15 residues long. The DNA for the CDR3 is TGCGCCAGCAGCTTGGCTGTGGGACAGGGAAGCGGCTACACCTTC. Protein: CASSLAVGQGSGYTF.

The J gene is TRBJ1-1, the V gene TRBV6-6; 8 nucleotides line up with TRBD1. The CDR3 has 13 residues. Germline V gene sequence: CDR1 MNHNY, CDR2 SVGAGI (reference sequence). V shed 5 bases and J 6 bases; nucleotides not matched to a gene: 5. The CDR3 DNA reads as TGTGCCAGCAGTCACCAGGGACAGGCTGAAGCTTTCTTT. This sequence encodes CASSHQGQAEAFF.

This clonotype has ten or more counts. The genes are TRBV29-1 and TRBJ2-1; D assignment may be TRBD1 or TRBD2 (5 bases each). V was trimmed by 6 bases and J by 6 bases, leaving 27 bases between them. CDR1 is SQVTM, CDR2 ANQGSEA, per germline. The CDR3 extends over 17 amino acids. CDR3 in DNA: TGCAGCGTCTCGATTAGACGGGCCGGGGCGTTACGCAATGAGCAGTTCTTC. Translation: CSVSIRRAGALRNEQFF.